The 21 T cell receptor beta chains given below trace back to one sample, sequenced in a study of T cell repertoires in cytomegalovirus infection. TCRdb redid the calling of the reads with MiXCR, one entry per CDR3 protein. In the table there are about 530,000 distinct CDR3 sequences, approximately 26% of which are singletons. Sequenced input: PBMCs. The receptor set was obtained from a human donor in good health (CMV status not recorded). Some clones in this sample may be carry-over from other donors' samples.

This clonotype was detected a few times. V and J are TRBV7-2 and TRBJ2-3, with TRBD2 identical over 7 bases. The CDR3 is 16 residues long. After removal of 5 bases from V and 1 base from J, the junction contained 9 bases not matched to a gene. The V gene's germline CDR1 is SGHTA and CDR2 FQGNSA. The CDR3 spells CASSPGGSRGTDTQYF. The CDR3 bases are TGTGCCAGCAGCCCCGGCGGGAGTAGGGGCACAGATACGCAGTATTTT.

This chain connects TRBV6-2 or TRBV6-3 to TRBJ2-7; 11 bases map to TRBD2. Per germline, CDR1 MNHEY and CDR2 SVGEGT. This CDR3 is built from 14 residues. V shed 6 bases, J shed 3 bases, and the junction held 4 bases outside the gene matches. The CDR3 region has the DNA TGTGCCAGCAGCAGACTAGCGGGATACTACGAGCAGTACTTC. The encoded protein is CASSRLAGYYEQYF.

The chain combines TRBV28 with TRBJ1-2; TRBD1 might be the D (5 bases). The V gene's germline CDR1 is MDHEN and CDR2 SYDVKM. This CDR3 region has 14 residues. Trimming removed 3 bases from V and 8 bases from J, with 16 bases in between. Written as DNA, the CDR3 is TGTGCCAGCAGTTTGGGGCAGGGAAGCGGGGGCTACACCTTC. This translates into CASSLGQGSGGYTF.

This clonotype was picked up a small number of times. The J gene is TRBJ2-1, the V gene TRBV7-2; 7 nucleotides align to TRBD2. Trimming cost V 7 bases and J 6 bases; bases outside gene matches: 9. The CDR3 totals 14 residues. Germline V gene sequence: CDR1 SGHTA, CDR2 FQGNSA. In nucleotides, the CDR3 is TGTGCCAGCACCTTGGGGAGGGCGTCCAATGAGCAGTTCTTC. It translates to CASTLGRASNEQFF.

This clonotype was seen ten or more times. This sequence joins TRBV7-2 and TRBJ2-7; D may be TRBD2 (6 bases). V lost 3 bases, J lost 3 bases, and 12 bases lay in between. Germline CDR1 reads SGHTA; CDR2 reads FQGNSA. The CDR3 runs to 14 residues. The DNA for the CDR3 is TGTGCCAGCAGCTTTCGTGGCGGGAACTACGAGCAGTACGTC. This encodes CASSFRGGNYEQYV.

The chain couples TRBV11-3 to TRBJ2-1; 9 bases match TRBD2. The ends lost 0 bases at V and 8 bases at J; junction bases unmatched: 8. The CDR3 has 16 amino acids. Germline V gives CDR1 SGHNT, CDR2 YENEEA. This CDR3 is CASSLEASGVPYEQFF. Written as DNA, the CDR3 is TGTGCCAGCAGCTTAGAGGCTAGCGGGGTCCCGTATGAGCAGTTCTTC.

This clonotype was detected many times. The V call is TRBV7-2, the J call TRBJ2-5; the D is unclear. Germline assignment: CDR1 SGHTA and CDR2 FQGNSA. There are 14 residues in the CDR3. With 5 bases removed from V and 1 base from J, the gap between germline ends came to 11 bases. Written as DNA, the CDR3 is TGTGCCAGCAGCGGACGAGATGGCCAAGAGACCCAGTACTTC. This translates into CASSGRDGQETQYF. The variable domain in full, completed from reference TRBV7-2 and TRBJ2-5, reads GAGVSQSPSNKVTEKGKDVELRCDPISGHTALYWYRQSLGQGLEFLIYFQGNSAPDKSGLPSDRFSAERTGGSVSTLTIQRTQQEDSAVYLCASSGRDGQETQYFGPGTRLLVL.

This rearrangement joins TRBV30 to TRBJ2-1; D may be TRBD2 (6 bases). Deletions cut 3 bases from V and 3 bases from J, with 18 bases between. Germline values: CDR1 GTSNPN, CDR2 SVGIG (reference sequence). CDR3 length: 16 amino acids. This CDR3 reads CAWSDQFGRFYNEQFF. The CDR3 nucleotides are TGTGCCTGGAGCGACCAATTCGGGAGATTCTACAATGAGCAGTTCTTC.

The rearrangement links TRBV7-9 to TRBJ1-2; unclear D gene. The germline gives CDR1 SEHNR, CDR2 FQNEAQ (reference sequence). This CDR3 is 15 amino acids long. Trimming pared 1 base from V and 0 bases from J, leaving 9 bases between. CDR3 sequence (DNA): TGTGCCAGCAGCTTAGTCAGCGGAGCTAACTATGGCTACACCTTC. This sequence encodes CASSLVSGANYGYTF.

The chain has TRBV19 and TRBJ2-3; D is possibly TRBD1 (6 bases). The CDR3 is 13 residues long. Trimming took off 9 bases at V and 0 bases at J, with 10 bases between the two ends. Germline CDR1 is LNHDA and CDR2 is SQIVND (reference sequence). Here the CDR3 DNA reads TGTGCCAGCGGGACAAGGAGCACAGATACGCAGTATTTT. Residues: CASGTRSTDTQYF.

The chain joins TRBV11-2 to TRBJ2-6; D not certain. CDR1 SGHAT and CDR2 FQNNGV come from the germline V gene. The CDR3 consists of 13 residues. Trimming pared 1 base from V and 8 bases from J, leaving 6 bases between. The CDR3 sequence: CASSLGASNVLTF. As DNA, the CDR3 is TGTGCCAGCAGCTTAGGGGCTTCCAACGTCCTGACTTTC.

This clonotype was counted at least ten times. V gene TRBV7-9 combines with J gene TRBJ2-7, with 12 bases identical to TRBD1. The junction had 8 bases not matched to a gene; V was cut back by 7 bases and J by 7 bases. The CDR3 totals 14 residues. Looked up from germline, CDR1 is SEHNR and CDR2 is FQNEAQ (reference sequence). The CDR3 sequence is CASNSRDRGREQYF. CDR3 DNA: TGTGCCAGCAACAGCCGGGACAGGGGGCGAGAGCAGTACTTC.

CDR3 protein: CASSKGEVGNQPQHF. The CDR3 DNA sequence: TGTGCCAGTAGTAAGGGGGAAGTTGGCAATCAGCCCCAGCATTTT. The J gene is TRBJ1-5, the V gene TRBV19; perhaps TRBD1 as D (6 bases). Germline assignment: CDR1 LNHDA and CDR2 SQIVND (reference sequence). Between the trimmed V and J ends, which lost 4 bases and 2 bases, there was a span of 12 bases. The CDR3 is 15 amino acids.

The gene calls are TRBV6-2 or TRBV6-3 and TRBJ2-3; 7 nucleotides match TRBD2. CDR3 length: 17 residues. The germline V gene encodes CDR1 MNHEY and CDR2 SVGEGT. The V gene end was trimmed by 5 bases and the J gene end by 3 bases; junction bases not matched to a gene: 14. CDR3 sequence reads: CASSNQGPGGRTDTQYF. DNA for the CDR3: TGTGCCAGCAGTAACCAAGGGCCGGGCGGGAGAACAGATACGCAGTATTTT.

This chain connects TRBV25-1 to TRBJ2-7; no reliable D call. CDR1 is MGHDK and CDR2 is SYGVNS in the germline V gene. The V gene lost 1 base and the J gene lost 1 base, with 8 bases spanning the gap. CDR3 length: 14 amino acids. The CDR3 nucleotides read TGTGCCAGCAGTGAATCAGACTCATCCTACGAGCAGTACTTC. Translation: CASSESDSSYEQYF.

This rearrangement joins TRBV18 to TRBJ1-1, with unresolved D. V was trimmed by 8 bases and J by 5 bases, leaving 15 bases between them. Germline-derived CDR1 and CDR2 are KGHSH and LQKENI. The CDR3 has 13 residues. CDR3 sequence: CASQTTLETEAFF. The CDR3 DNA sequence: TGTGCCAGCCAAACCACCCTGGAGACTGAAGCTTTCTTT.

The chain joins TRBV20-1 to TRBJ2-5; no reliable D call. Germline V CDR1 and CDR2: DFQATT, SNEGSKA (reference sequence). The CDR3 consists of 14 residues. Trimming shortened V by 0 bases and J by 0 bases, and 8 bases separated the two germline ends. The CDR3 coding sequence is TGCAGTGCTAGAGATGCGAGTCACCAAGAGACCCAGTACTTC. It encodes CSARDASHQETQYF.

The chain couples TRBV7-3 to TRBJ2-1; TRBD2 matches at 8 bases. Trimming at V came to 5 bases and at J to 0 bases, leaving 3 bases not matched to a gene. CDR1 is SGHTA, CDR2 FQGTGA, per germline. The CDR3 spans 15 residues. The CDR3 sequence is CASSRGGGSYNEQFF. The CDR3 DNA reads as TGTGCCAGCAGCCGGGGGGGGGGCTCCTACAATGAGCAGTTCTTC.

This clonotype occurred a few times. The gene calls are TRBV29-1 and TRBJ1-3, with a possible D match to TRBD1 (6 bases). Trimming cost V 6 bases and J 4 bases, with 16 bases left between them. Germline lookup yields CDR1 SQVTM and CDR2 ANQGSEA. The length of the CDR3 is 14 residues. CDR3 protein: CSVAQGAEGNTIYF. The CDR3 bases are TGCAGCGTCGCACAGGGCGCGGAAGGAAACACCATATATTTT.

The chain has TRBV28 and TRBJ2-2; D remains unclear. Trimming removed 3 bases at V and 5 bases at J, with 16 bases between. The V gene's germline CDR1 is MDHEN and CDR2 SYDVKM. This CDR3 is built from 16 residues. CDR3 bases: TGTGCCAGCAGTTTTCCTGCCCGTAAAGAAACCGGGGAGCTGTTTTTT. It is translated as CASSFPARKETGELFF.

In its sample, this clonotype was seen a few times. J is TRBJ1-2 and V is TRBV6-6; D gene ambiguous. Germline values: CDR1 MNHNY, CDR2 SVGAGI (reference sequence). The CDR3 has 14 amino acids. V lost 0 bases, J lost 0 bases, and 5 bases lay in between. The CDR3 DNA reads as TGTGCCAGCAGTTACTCAGGTTCTAACTATGGCTACACCTTC. Translation: CASSYSGSNYGYTF.